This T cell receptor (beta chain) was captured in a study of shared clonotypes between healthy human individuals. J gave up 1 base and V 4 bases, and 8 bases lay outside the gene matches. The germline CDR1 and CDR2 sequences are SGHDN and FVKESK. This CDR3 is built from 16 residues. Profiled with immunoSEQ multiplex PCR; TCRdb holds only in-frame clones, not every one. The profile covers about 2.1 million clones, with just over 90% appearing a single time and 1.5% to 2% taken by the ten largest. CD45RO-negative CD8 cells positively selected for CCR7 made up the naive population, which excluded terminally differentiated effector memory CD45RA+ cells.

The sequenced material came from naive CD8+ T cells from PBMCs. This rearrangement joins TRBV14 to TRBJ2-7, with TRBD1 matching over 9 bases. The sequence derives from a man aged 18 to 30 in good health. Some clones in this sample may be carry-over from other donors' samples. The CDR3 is CASSPRGQGSSYEQYF. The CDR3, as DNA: TGTGCCAGCAGCCCGCGAGGACAGGGGAGTTCCTACGAGCAGTACTTC.